Each of the 30 T cell receptor beta chains below was sequenced from the same sample in a study of cytomegalovirus exposure and HLA in healthy donors. The PCR had 60 Vbeta and 13 Jbeta primers. Only in-frame clones appear in the TCRdb table, and some are missing; sequencing was by immunoSEQ multiplex PCR. The table includes about 130,000 clones, about 76% detected once. The sample was PBMCs. The source is a woman aged 60-75 years in good health and CMV-seropositive.

The chain has TRBV7-9 and TRBJ2-7; no clear D. The CDR3 length is 14 residues. Germline assignment: CDR1 SEHNR and CDR2 FQNEAQ (reference sequence). V lost 4 bases and J lost 1, with 11 bases in between. CDR3 nucleotide sequence: TGTGCCAGCAGCTCCCACGTAGTGTCCTACGAGCAGTACTTC. Translation: CASSSHVVSYEQYF.

CDR3 sequence (DNA): TGTGCCAGCAGCACCCCCCCCGGAAGAGGCTCCTACGAGCAGTACTTC. Protein sequence: CASSTPPGRGSYEQYF. V and J are TRBV5-4 and TRBJ2-7; D is unresolved. CDR3 length equals 16 residues. From germline, CDR1 is SGHNT and CDR2 YYREEE (reference sequence). The germline V and J ends were trimmed by 4 bases and 0 bases, with 17 bases remaining between them.

V is TRBV4-1 and J is TRBJ1-1; the D gene is possibly TRBD1 (6 bases). V was trimmed by 0 bases and J by 1 base, leaving 12 bases between them. The CDR3 extends over 16 amino acids. Germline assignment: CDR1 MGHRA and CDR2 YSYEKL. The CDR3 DNA reads TGCGCCAGCAGCCAAGACCCAGGCAGGGGGAACACTGAAGCTTTCTTT. It codes for CASSQDPGRGNTEAFF.

This clone was found a few times. The rearrangement joins TRBV6-1 to TRBJ2-7; TRBD2 is a possible D gene (5 bases). In germline, CDR1 is MNHNS, CDR2 SASEGT. This CDR3 has 13 amino acids. Trimming stripped 4 bases from V and 3 bases from J, with 10 bases between. CDR3 region: CASSGQRYYEQYF. The CDR3 DNA reads TGTGCCAGCAGTGGCCAGCGGTACTACGAGCAGTACTTC.

The chain carries TRBV7-2 and TRBJ1-6; 9 positions agree with TRBD1. V lost 8 bases, J lost 7 bases, and 6 bases stayed unmatched. Germline V gene data show CDR1 as SGHTA and CDR2 as FQGNSA. CDR3 length: 14 residues. CDR3 coding DNA: TGTGCCAGCCGGCCGGGACAGGGAAATTCACCCCTCCACTTT. Protein: CASRPGQGNSPLHF.

V and J are TRBV7-2 and TRBJ2-7; 8 bases are a match to TRBD2. CDR3 size: 14 residues. V lost 3 bases to trimming and J lost 6 bases; unmatched junction nucleotides: 7. Germline CDR1 SGHTA, CDR2 FQGNSA. The CDR3 sequence: CASSLAGTSVEQYF. The CDR3 bases are TGTGCCAGCAGCTTGGCCGGGACTAGTGTCGAGCAGTACTTC.

This rearrangement joins TRBV5-4 to TRBJ2-1; 12 bases are a match to TRBD2. Germline CDR1 is SGHNT and CDR2 is YYREEE (reference sequence). Losses at the gene ends were 0 bases for V and 13 bases for J; bases not matched to a gene: 2. CDR3 size: 13 residues. CDR3 sequence (DNA): TGTGCCAGCAGCTTGGGACTAGCGGGGGTACAGTTCTTC. This gives the protein CASSLGLAGVQFF.

About this clone: Compared with germline, one end of the junction differs, possibly owing to a read error. This chain joins TRBV29-1 and TRBJ1-5; D possibly corresponds to TRBD1 (5 bases). Germline-derived CDR1 and CDR2 are SQVTM and ANQGSEA. The CDR3 contains 11 residues. The DNA for the CDR3 is TGCAGCGTTGAAGTGGACACTACCAAAATTTTT. Encoded protein: CSVEVDTTKIF.

The chain carries TRBV19 and TRBJ2-3; maybe TRBD1 (6 bases). The V gene's germline CDR1 is LNHDA and CDR2 SQIVND (reference sequence). The CDR3 totals 16 residues. V lost 8 bases to trimming and J lost 2 bases, with 20 bases between them. CDR3 DNA: TGTGCCAGTTCCAATATCAGGGGAATTTCCACAGATACGCAGTATTTT. Its protein product is CASSNIRGISTDTQYF.

Here the CDR3 DNA reads TGTGCCAGCAGCCCAATCCGTGGGGACAGGGGGCGCGAGCAGTACTTC. This encodes CASSPIRGDRGREQYF. The chain has TRBV27 and TRBJ2-7; 12 bases are shared with TRBD1. There are 16 residues in the CDR3. V trimming: 6 bases; J trimming: 6 bases; junction bases outside the gene matches: 12. The germline V gene encodes CDR1 MNHEY and CDR2 SMNVEV (reference sequence).

The chain is built from TRBV7-9 and TRBJ1-2; D uncertain. CDR1 SEHNR and CDR2 FQNEAQ come from the germline V gene (reference sequence). Trimming pared 1 base from V and 8 bases from J, leaving 11 bases between. The CDR3 length is 13 residues. The chain's CDR3 is CASSLVELKGYTF. CDR3 DNA sequence: TGTGCCAGCAGCTTAGTTGAGCTAAAGGGCTACACCTTC.

The chain uses TRBV4-1 and TRBJ1-5, with D perhaps matching TRBD1 (5 bases). Per germline, CDR1 MGHRA and CDR2 YSYEKL. V was pared by 0 bases and J by 6 bases, with 12 bases between. The CDR3 sequence is 15 residues long. CDR3 nucleotides: TGCGCCAGCAGCCAAGATGTCCAGGGAAGTCAGCCCCAGCATTTT. Its protein is CASSQDVQGSQPQHF.

CDR3 sequence reads: CASSWGSGGGGHTDTQYF. CDR3 coding DNA: TGTGCCAGCAGCTGGGGGTCGGGAGGCGGGGGACACACAGATACGCAGTATTTT. The rearrangement joins TRBV7-2 to TRBJ2-3; a possible D gene is TRBD2 (7 bases). The CDR3 contains 18 residues. The germline V gene has CDR1 SGHTA and CDR2 FQGNSA. V was pared by 4 bases and J by 2 bases, with 22 bases between.

The V gene is TRBV18, the J gene TRBJ1-4; 8 bases map to TRBD1. Trimming removed 2 bases from V and 6 bases from J; junction bases left unmatched: 5. CDR1 KGHSH and CDR2 LQKENI come from the germline V gene. This CDR3 contains 15 residues. Written as DNA, the CDR3 is TGTGCCAGCTCACCAAGAGGACAGGGCGATGAAAAACTGTTTTTT. Translated: CASSPRGQGDEKLFF.

This chain links TRBV19 with TRBJ1-5; TRBD1 matches 11 bases. Germline V gene sequence: CDR1 LNHDA, CDR2 SQIVND (reference sequence). V lost 6 bases, J lost 6 bases, and 13 bases stayed unmatched. The CDR3 covers 17 residues. CDR3 residues: CASSNPPGTGGSQPQHF. The CDR3 coding sequence is TGTGCCAGTAGCAATCCCCCCGGGACAGGGGGTTCTCAGCCCCAGCATTTT.

The chain employs TRBV18 and TRBJ1-2, with 8 bases matching TRBD1. This CDR3 contains 13 residues. J lost 4 bases, V lost 3 bases, and 1 base had no gene match. CDR1 is KGHSH, CDR2 LQKENI, per germline. DNA for the CDR3: TGTGCCAGCTCACCCACAGGGGGCTATGGCTACACCTTC. As protein: CASSPTGGYGYTF.

There are a few counts of this clone. This chain links TRBV5-4 with TRBJ2-3; 7 bases are a match to TRBD2. V shed 3 bases and J 2 bases; nucleotides not matched to a gene: 9. The germline V gene has CDR1 SGHNT and CDR2 YYREEE (reference sequence). The CDR3 totals 16 residues. CDR3 protein: CASSSSGGGYTDTQYF. In DNA, the CDR3 is TGTGCCAGCAGCTCCTCCGGGGGAGGGTACACAGATACGCAGTATTTT.

The chain is built from TRBV7-2 and TRBJ1-4; tentatively, D is TRBD1 (6 bases). V gave up 7 bases and J gave up 1 base, with 16 bases separating them. This CDR3 is built from 16 residues. Germline CDR1 is SGHTA and CDR2 is FQGNSA. The CDR3 sequence: CASTPGGGRTNEKLFF. CDR3 in DNA: TGTGCCAGCACCCCTGGGGGGGGGCGAACTAATGAAAAACTGTTTTTT.

The chain is built from TRBV7-2 and TRBJ1-1; D not resolved. The germline CDR1 and CDR2 sequences are SGHTA and FQGNSA. V lost 3 bases and J 7 bases, leaving 9 bases between the germline ends. The CDR3 runs 12 residues. The CDR3: CASSFRGFEAFF. In DNA, the CDR3 is TGTGCCAGCAGCTTCAGAGGGTTTGAAGCTTTCTTT.

The CDR3 here is CAWSRLGKTGGDFTEKLFF. The CDR3 DNA follows: TGTGCCTGGAGTAGGTTGGGAAAGACAGGGGGCGACTTTACTGAAAAACTGTTTTTT. This chain uses TRBV30 with TRBJ1-4; 10 positions agree with TRBD1. Germline trimming cut 2 bases from V and 7 bases from J; bases unmatched to any gene: 19. The CDR3 length is 19 residues. Germline-derived CDR1 and CDR2 are GTSNPN and SVGIG (reference sequence).

This clone was counted between two and nine times. V and J are TRBV30 and TRBJ2-5; the D gene is possibly TRBD1 (6 bases). From germline, CDR1 is GTSNPN and CDR2 SVGIG (reference sequence). V dropped 3 bases and J dropped 5 bases, with 13 bases sitting between them. The CDR3 totals 13 residues. This CDR3 is CAWSRDKLETQYF. CDR3 sequence (DNA): TGTGCCTGGAGCAGGGACAAGCTGGAGACCCAGTACTTC.

The chain uses TRBV4-2 and TRBJ2-2; TRBD1 might be the D (6 bases). The CDR3 spans 15 residues. The V gene lost 4 bases and the J gene lost 3 bases, with 12 bases spanning the gap. The germline CDR1 and CDR2 sequences are LGHNA and YNFKEQ. This CDR3 is CASSRHKGDTGELFF. The CDR3 nucleotides read TGTGCCAGCAGCCGTCATAAGGGGGACACCGGGGAGCTGTTTTTT.

In DNA form, the CDR3 reads TGTGCCAGCAGACAGCGGGAGTCCTACGAGCAGTACTTC. Translation gives CASRQRESYEQYF. The chain uses TRBV6-1 and TRBJ2-7; 8 bases agree with TRBD2. The V gene end was trimmed by 6 bases and the J gene end by 1 base; junction bases not matched to a gene: 2. Germline V gene data show CDR1 as MNHNS and CDR2 as SASEGT. The length of the CDR3 is 13 residues.

This chain connects TRBV7-2 to TRBJ2-2, with 9 bases aligning to TRBD2. The CDR3 is 17 amino acids. The junction had 10 bases not matched to a gene; V was cut back by 0 bases and J by 8 bases. The germline CDR1 and CDR2 sequences are SGHTA and FQGNSA. The CDR3 here is CASSLAVAGGPIGELFF. In DNA, the CDR3 is TGTGCCAGCAGCTTAGCGGTGGCGGGGGGGCCGATAGGGGAGCTGTTTTTT.

This chain connects TRBV28 to TRBJ2-1; D is perhaps TRBD2 (6 bases). CDR3 length: 17 residues. Germline-derived CDR1 and CDR2 are MDHEN and SYDVKM. V lost 7 bases and J lost 3, with 22 bases in between. CDR3: CASTSMEGAGNYNEQFF. The CDR3 DNA sequence: TGTGCCAGCACTTCCATGGAGGGAGCGGGTAACTACAATGAGCAGTTCTTC. The whole variable domain, remainder taken from reference TRBV28 and TRBJ2-1, is DVKVTQSSRYLVKRTGEKVFLECVQDMDHENMFWYRQDPGLGLRLIYFSYDVKMKEKGDIPEGYSVSREKKERFSLILESASTNQTSMYLCASTSMEGAGNYNEQFFGPGTRLTVL.

The J gene is TRBJ2-5, the V gene TRBV25-1, with D uncertain. The J call may be faulty, since TRBJ2-7 better matches the DNA end. The CDR3 contains 13 residues. CDR1 and CDR2 from the germline V gene are MGHDK and SYGVNS. As DNA, the CDR3 is TGTGCCAGCAGCCTAGGCAGATCCTACGAGCAGTACTTC. Protein sequence: CASSLGRSYEQYF.

V gene TRBV6-1 combines with J gene TRBJ1-1, with 8 positions matching TRBD1. The CDR3 loop spans 14 amino acids. CDR1 and CDR2 from the germline V gene are MNHNS and SASEGT. Trimming cost V 5 bases and J 11 bases; bases outside gene matches: 13. The CDR3 nucleotides read TGTGCCAGCAGTCCCCGGACAGGGAAAGAAAGGGCTTTCTTT. The encoded protein is CASSPRTGKERAFF.

V and J are TRBV30 and TRBJ1-1; D is perhaps TRBD1 (6 bases). Trimming pared 2 bases from V and 0 bases from J, leaving 13 bases between. The germline V gene encodes CDR1 GTSNPN and CDR2 SVGIG (reference sequence). This CDR3 is 15 amino acids long. CDR3 sequence reads: CAWSKRGGLNTEAFF. The CDR3 DNA sequence: TGTGCCTGGAGTAAGCGCGGGGGGCTGAACACTGAAGCTTTCTTT.

The chain uses TRBV27 and TRBJ2-7, with a possible D match to TRBD1 (6 bases). The V end was cut by 6 bases, the J end by 2 bases, with 11 bases between. CDR1 and CDR2 from the germline V gene are MNHEY and SMNVEV (reference sequence). This CDR3 contains 13 residues. CDR3 sequence: CASSLQGPYEQYF. For the CDR3, the DNA is TGTGCCAGCAGCCTACAGGGTCCCTACGAGCAGTACTTC.

The V call is TRBV6-6, the J call TRBJ1-1; the D gene is possibly TRBD1 (6 bases). The CDR3 is 14 residues long. Trimming cost V 10 bases and J 0 bases, with 15 bases left between them. Germline CDR1 MNHNY, CDR2 SVGAGI (reference sequence). CDR3 nucleotide sequence: TGTGCCACCCTTGCGGGGGGCATGAACACTGAAGCTTTCTTT. This translates into CATLAGGMNTEAFF.